This T cell receptor (beta chain) was recovered during a study of blood T cell repertoires in COVID-19. Overall study: Acute and convalescent COVID-19 samples came from the United States, Italy and Spain. PBMCs, B-cell-depleted T cells, or T cells provided the cDNA or gDNA that made up the material.

Original handling: Reference gene primers were amplified, and this amplification served to estimate nucleated cell counts. Data came from immunoSEQ multiplex PCR; TCRdb stores just in-frame clones and leaves some out. D and trimming come from the DNA, and the V and J calls and clone size come from that table. The table shows about 250,000 clones, with approximately 85% occurring only once. The CDR3 has 13 residues. Germline V lookup: CDR1 MNHEY, CDR2 SVGAGI. Trimming cost V 5 bases and J 5 bases, with 10 bases left between them. The sequencing input was peripheral blood. This TCR came from a man in his forties or fifties with acute or convalescent COVID-19. The chain recombines TRBV6-5 with TRBJ2-1; D not certain. CDR3 loop: CASSTRLNNEQFF. DNA for the CDR3: TGTGCCAGCAGTACTCGACTCAACAATGAGCAGTTCTTC.